Each of the 20 T cell receptor beta chains below was sequenced from the same sample in a study of T cell clusters in autoimmune cytopenias (dated by TCRdb to 2018 to 2020). TRB amplification used about 260 ng of peripheral blood genomic DNA, around 40,000 genome equivalents, per sample. Sequencing was carried out with an Illumina MiSeq. TRB rearrangements were amplified by multiplex PCR using a touch-down protocol with TRB-A and TRB-B primer pools mixed in one tube. TCRdb reprocessed the public reads and reports one entry per CDR3 protein sequence, without DNA. The table for this sample lists roughly 8,200 distinct CDR3 sequences. Together, the top ten hold under 30% of the sample. Material: peripheral blood. These receptors all come from a human donor with an autoimmune cytopenia or autoimmune hepatitis (not recorded which).

The chain is built from TRBV6-5 and TRBJ2-2; the D call of TRBD1 rests on TCRdb alone, since no DNA is present to check it. Germline CDR1 is MNHEY and CDR2 is SVGAGI. The CDR3 runs 16 residues. The CDR3 protein is CASSYLVSGGTGELFF.

CDR3 protein: CSARDPTSGDTQYF. The V call is TRBV20-1, the J call TRBJ2-3; TCRdb's assignment of TRBD2 cannot be checked, as there is no DNA. Germline CDR1 DFQATT, CDR2 SNEGSKA (reference sequence). The CDR3 totals 14 residues.

The J gene is TRBJ2-7, the V gene TRBV6-6. Per germline, CDR1 MNHNY and CDR2 SVGAGI (reference sequence). This CDR3 has 14 residues. CDR3 residues: CASGSLENNYEQYF.

The V gene is TRBV10-1, the J gene TRBJ2-1; TCRdb's D gene call, TRBD2, goes unchecked for lack of DNA. CDR1 is WNHNN and CDR2 is SYGVQD in the germline V gene (reference sequence). There are 14 residues in the CDR3. CDR3 sequence reads: CASSDQREKNEQFF.

Its frequency marks this clonotype as medium-sized. The V call is TRBV19, the J call TRBJ2-3; without DNA, the TCRdb call of TRBD1 cannot be checked. This CDR3 is built from 14 residues. Germline V lookup: CDR1 LNHDA, CDR2 SQIVND (reference sequence). Here the CDR3 reads CASSPGTGTDTQYF.

CDR3: CASRDLKETQYF. The chain combines TRBV19 with TRBJ2-5; lacking DNA, the TRBD2 call made by TCRdb goes unchecked. From germline, CDR1 is LNHDA and CDR2 SQIVND (reference sequence). This CDR3 is built from 12 residues.

This CDR3 reads CASSRRQGNVLTF. This chain uses TRBV5-4 with TRBJ2-6. The CDR3 is 13 residues long. Germline CDR1 reads SGHNT; CDR2 reads YYREEE (reference sequence).

The chain recombines TRBV6-6 with TRBJ1-4. The CDR3 consists of 15 residues. Germline assignment: CDR1 MNHNY and CDR2 SVGAGI (reference sequence). The CDR3 sequence: CASSYLFRDLEKLFF.

The genes are TRBV27 and TRBJ2-6. This CDR3 region has 15 residues. Germline CDR1 MNHEY, CDR2 SMNVEV (reference sequence). The CDR3 loop reads CASSFGVWSANVLTF.

The chain uses TRBV19 and TRBJ2-3. The germline gives CDR1 LNHDA, CDR2 SQIVND (reference sequence). There are 16 residues in the CDR3. The CDR3 here is CASSMYSGASTDTQYF. The whole variable domain, filled in from reference TRBV19 and TRBJ2-3, reads DGGITQSPKYLFRKEGQNVTLSCEQNLNHDAMYWYRQDPGQGLRLIYYSQIVNDFQKGDIAEGYSVSREKKESFPLTVTSAQKNPTAFYLCASSMYSGASTDTQYFGPGTRLTVL.

This chain uses TRBV12-3 or TRBV12-4 with TRBJ2-3; the TCRdb D gene call, TRBD1, has no DNA to confirm it. The CDR3 runs to 14 residues. CDR3: CASRRTGGEDTQYF.

V gene TRBV10-3 combines with J gene TRBJ1-5; checking the TCRdb D call of TRBD1 is not possible without DNA. Germline V gives CDR1 ENHRY, CDR2 SYGVKD. This CDR3 is 14 amino acids long. CDR3 sequence reads: CAASPGDSNQPQHF.

The CDR3 is CASGTDVNQPQHF. The genes are TRBV12-3 or TRBV12-4 and TRBJ1-5; TCRdb gives TRBD1 as the D gene, but with no DNA this cannot be confirmed. The CDR3 loop spans 13 amino acids.

The chain links TRBV7-6 to TRBJ2-2; TCRdb's assignment of TRBD1 cannot be checked, as there is no DNA. The CDR3 sequence is 14 residues long. Germline loops: CDR1 SGHVS, CDR2 FNYEAQ. The CDR3 loop is CASRETGNTGELFF.

The chain combines TRBV15 with TRBJ1-2. The germline gives CDR1 LNHNV, CDR2 YYDKDF (reference sequence). There are 14 residues in the CDR3. CDR3 loop: CATSIPGLNYGYTF.

This chain links TRBV6-1 with TRBJ2-7; TCRdb outputs TRBD1, but without DNA this stays unchecked. There are 16 residues in the CDR3. The V gene's germline CDR1 is MNHNS and CDR2 SASEGT. The CDR3 is CASSKTGRETYYEQYF.

Judged by frequency, this clonotype is medium-sized. This chain connects TRBV19 to TRBJ2-1; TCRdb names TRBD2, which stays unverified in the absence of DNA. The germline V gene encodes CDR1 LNHDA and CDR2 SQIVND (reference sequence). The CDR3 loop spans 13 amino acids. CDR3 sequence reads: CASSMDWRDEQFF.

The CDR3 spells CASSTDTGGRGDTQYF. The V call is TRBV19, the J call TRBJ2-3; TCRdb lists TRBD2, though no DNA is available to test this call. In germline, CDR1 is LNHDA, CDR2 SQIVND (reference sequence). This CDR3 is 16 amino acids long.

Its frequency marks this clonotype as medium-sized. The chain couples TRBV6-5 to TRBJ2-7; checking the TCRdb D call of TRBD1 is not possible without DNA. This CDR3 has 15 residues. CDR1 is MNHEY and CDR2 is SVGAGI in the germline V gene. The CDR3 sequence: CASSETTRPVYEQYF.

By frequency, this clonotype registers large. V gene TRBV19 combines with J gene TRBJ1-5. The CDR3 is 12 residues long. Looked up from germline, CDR1 is LNHDA and CDR2 is SQIVND (reference sequence). The CDR3 is CASRQSNQPQHF.